A single sample is the source of the 22 T cell receptor beta chains below, sequenced in a study of shared clonotypes between healthy human individuals. TCRdb keeps only in-frame clones here, not all; method: immunoSEQ multiplex PCR. The sample carries roughly 2 million clones, about 94% recorded once. Naive-designated CD8 cells lacked CD45RO, were positively enriched for CCR7, and omitted terminally differentiated effector memory CD45RA+ cells. Sequencing was carried out using naive CD8+ T cells sorted from blood. These receptors came from a man younger than 35 in good health.

This chain connects TRBV5-1 to TRBJ2-7, with D possibly being TRBD1 (6 bases). The length of the CDR3 is 14 residues. Germline CDR1 SGHRS, CDR2 YFSETQ. Trimming cost V 4 bases and J 0 bases, with 11 bases left between them. This chain's CDR3 is CASSLGQFSYEQYF. The DNA for the CDR3 is TGCGCCAGCAGCCTAGGACAGTTCTCCTACGAGCAGTACTTC. Variable domain in full (rest from reference TRBV5-1 and TRBJ2-7): KAGVTQTPRYLIKTRGQQVTLSCSPISGHRSVSWYQQTPGQGLQFLFEYFSETQRNKGNFPGRFSGRQFSNSRSEMNVSTLELGDSALYLCASSLGQFSYEQYFGPGTRLTVT.

The rearrangement uses TRBV5-4 and TRBJ2-3; the match to TRBD2 covers 11 bases. The CDR3 is 15 residues long. Germline V gene sequence: CDR1 SGHNT, CDR2 YYREEE (reference sequence). V trimming: 0 bases; J trimming: 6 bases; junction bases outside the gene matches: 3. The CDR3 reads CASSLVGTSGDTQYF. The CDR3 nucleotides read TGTGCCAGCAGCTTGGTCGGGACTAGCGGTGATACGCAGTATTTT.

This clone has just one count. The chain recombines TRBV28 with TRBJ2-7, with D perhaps TRBD2 (6 bases). Trimming removed 5 bases from V and 3 bases from J, with 17 bases in between. Germline assignment: CDR1 MDHEN and CDR2 SYDVKM. CDR3 size: 15 residues. For the CDR3, the DNA is TGTGCCAGCAGTCCTACCGGGACTGAAGACTACGAGCAGTACTTC. As protein: CASSPTGTEDYEQYF.

The rearrangement links TRBV5-1 to TRBJ2-5; D is uncertain. The V gene's germline CDR1 is SGHRS and CDR2 YFSETQ. V lost 0 bases, J lost 3 bases, and 9 bases lay in between. The CDR3 has 14 residues. The CDR3 is CASSLAVSEETQYF. The CDR3 DNA reads TGCGCCAGCAGCTTGGCCGTCAGCGAAGAGACCCAGTACTTC.

V gene TRBV4-1 combines with J gene TRBJ1-2, with TRBD1 identical over 8 bases. CDR1 and CDR2 (germline): MGHRA, YSYEKL. With 2 bases clipped from V and 8 bases from J, the junction kept 4 bases outside the gene matches. The CDR3 has 13 residues. CDR3 sequence (DNA): TGCGCCAGCAGCCAACCCGACAGGGGCGGCTACACCTTC. Translated, it gives CASSQPDRGGYTF.

In its sample, this clone was seen once. The chain combines TRBV13 with TRBJ2-5; D perhaps matches TRBD1 (5 bases). The germline V gene encodes CDR1 PRHDT and CDR2 FYEKMQ (reference sequence). This CDR3 spans 15 amino acids. The V end was cut by 5 bases, the J end by 5 bases, with 18 bases between. The CDR3 bases are TGTGCCAGCAGCCAAGAAAAGGGGATGGAGGAGACCCAGTACTTC. Its protein product is CASSQEKGMEETQYF.

This clone has a single count. Other DNA sequences in this sample translate to the same CDR3. The chain couples TRBV5-1 to TRBJ2-7; D unresolved. The CDR3 spans 14 residues. Trimming removed 0 bases from V and 1 base from J, with 8 bases in between. The germline V gene has CDR1 SGHRS and CDR2 YFSETQ. Here the CDR3 reads CASSLGPSSYEQYF. The DNA for the CDR3 is TGCGCCAGCAGCTTGGGTCCGAGTTCCTACGAGCAGTACTTC.

About this clone itself: Other DNA sequences in the sample encode the same CDR3. This chain joins TRBV5-1 and TRBJ1-1; a weak D match, TRBD1 (6 bases). Trimming removed 2 bases at V and 3 bases at J, with 14 bases between. The CDR3 is 15 amino acids. The germline V gene has CDR1 SGHRS and CDR2 YFSETQ. CDR3 sequence: CASSFTGNLDTEAFF. DNA of the CDR3: TGCGCCAGCAGCTTTACAGGGAATTTGGACACTGAAGCTTTCTTT.

On this clone: This same CDR3 is encoded by further DNA sequences in the sample. V gene TRBV27 combines with J gene TRBJ1-6, with unresolved D. Trimming removed 5 bases at V and 7 bases at J, with 6 bases between. The CDR3 spans 12 residues. The germline V gene encodes CDR1 MNHEY and CDR2 SMNVEV (reference sequence). The CDR3 DNA reads as TGTGCCAGCAGTCCCCTCAATTCACCCCTCCACTTT. Translating it yields CASSPLNSPLHF.

This clone was recorded once. The chain has TRBV28 and TRBJ2-3; a possible D gene is TRBD2 (6 bases). The V gene's germline CDR1 is MDHEN and CDR2 SYDVKM. This CDR3 is built from 13 residues. The germline V and J ends were trimmed by 3 bases and 6 bases, with 10 bases remaining between them. CDR3 amino acids: CASSFPEGDTQYF. The DNA of the CDR3 is TGTGCCAGCAGTTTCCCGGAGGGGGATACGCAGTATTTT.

The chain employs TRBV27 and TRBJ1-1; D might be TRBD1 (6 bases). CDR3 size: 15 residues. Germline V CDR1 and CDR2: MNHEY, SMNVEV (reference sequence). V lost 5 bases to trimming and J lost 0 bases, with 13 bases between them. CDR3 nucleotides: TGTGCCAGCAGTCTCCTTGGGGGCGTGAACACTGAAGCTTTCTTT. Amino acid sequence: CASSLLGGVNTEAFF.

The V and J genes are TRBV19 and TRBJ1-6, with a weak D call TRBD1 (5 bases). This CDR3 has 15 amino acids. CDR1 and CDR2 from the germline V gene are LNHDA and SQIVND (reference sequence). Trimming left V 10 bases short and J 0 bases short, with 13 bases between. The CDR3, as DNA: TGTGCCACCAACGGGGGTCCCTCCTATAATTCACCCCTCCACTTT. Its translation is CATNGGPSYNSPLHF.

The CDR3 here is CASLSGPEAETQYF. The CDR3 region has the DNA TGTGCCAGCCTTAGCGGGCCCGAAGCGGAGACCCAGTACTTC. The chain carries TRBV21-1 and TRBJ2-5; the tabulated D call, TRBD2, remains unverified against the DNA. TRBV21-1 is flagged as a pseudogene. The CDR3 runs to 14 residues.

The chain combines TRBV28 with TRBJ2-6, with D uncertain. This CDR3 is built from 15 residues. Deletions cut 4 bases from V and 0 bases from J, with 7 bases between. Germline V gene lookup returns CDR1 MDHEN and CDR2 SYDVKM. DNA of the CDR3: TGTGCCAGCAGTTCGAGTGGCTCTGGGGCCAACGTCCTGACTTTC. This encodes CASSSSGSGANVLTF.

This rearrangement joins TRBV9 to TRBJ2-2, with TRBD2 matching over 9 bases. V shed 6 bases, J shed 7 bases, and the junction held 4 bases outside the gene matches. From germline, CDR1 is SGDLS and CDR2 YYNGEE. This CDR3 region has 13 residues. This chain's CDR3 is CASTSGGYGELFF. The CDR3 DNA reads as TGTGCCAGCACCAGCGGGGGGTACGGGGAGCTGTTTTTT.

This chain links TRBV29-1 with TRBJ2-2; D possibly corresponds to TRBD1 (6 bases). This CDR3 spans 14 amino acids. CDR1 and CDR2 from the germline V gene are SQVTM and ANQGSEA. V was clipped by 2 bases and J by 0 bases, with 7 bases between them. CDR3: CSVEPGANTGELFF. The DNA for the CDR3 is TGCAGCGTTGAACCAGGGGCGAACACCGGGGAGCTGTTTTTT.

This sequence joins TRBV5-1 and TRBJ2-1, with D uncertain. The ends were cut back, 1 base at V and 4 bases at J, with 18 bases in the middle. Germline assignment: CDR1 SGHRS and CDR2 YFSETQ. The CDR3 loop spans 17 amino acids. This CDR3 reads CASSLSSPHSHYNEQFF. The CDR3 coding sequence is TGCGCCAGCAGCTTGTCGTCTCCCCACAGCCATTACAATGAGCAGTTCTTC.

Here the CDR3 DNA reads TGTGCCAGCAGTTACATGGGGGATACGCAGTATTTT. Its translation is CASSYMGDTQYF. The chain employs TRBV6-5 and TRBJ2-3; no firm D call. Germline V gene sequence: CDR1 MNHEY, CDR2 SVGAGI. With 2 bases removed from V and 6 bases from J, the gap between germline ends came to 6 bases. The CDR3 length is 12 residues.

This clone has only one observation. The chain recombines TRBV19 with TRBJ1-3; the D is unclear. The CDR3 loop spans 19 amino acids. Deletions cut 5 bases from V and 0 bases from J, with 23 bases between. The germline V gene has CDR1 LNHDA and CDR2 SQIVND (reference sequence). CDR3 sequence (DNA): TGTGCCAGTAGTCCCACAGAGTTTTTTGGTGAGAGCTCTGGAAACACCATATATTTT. Amino acids: CASSPTEFFGESSGNTIYF.

The V and J genes are TRBV6-5 and TRBJ2-7; D may match TRBD1 or TRBD2 (5 bases each). With 5 bases removed from V and 2 bases from J, the gap between germline ends came to 16 bases. This CDR3 has 15 residues. Germline loops: CDR1 MNHEY, CDR2 SVGAGI. As DNA, the CDR3 is TGTGCCAGCAGTCCCGGGACGTTCGGGACCTACGAGCAGTACTTC. It translates to CASSPGTFGTYEQYF.

A remark on this clone: The sample has other DNA sequences that encode this CDR3 too. This chain uses TRBV19 with TRBJ1-2, with D unclear. The germline gives CDR1 LNHDA, CDR2 SQIVND (reference sequence). V was trimmed by 1 base and J by 7 bases, leaving 7 bases between them. This CDR3 comprises 12 residues. The CDR3: CASSIGDGGYTF. The CDR3 DNA follows: TGTGCCAGTAGTATAGGCGACGGTGGCTACACCTTC.

This rearrangement joins TRBV6-5 to TRBJ2-2; D might be TRBD1 (6 bases). Germline loops: CDR1 MNHEY, CDR2 SVGAGI. Trimming took off 6 bases at V and 5 bases at J, with 16 bases between the two ends. The CDR3 covers 15 residues. The CDR3 DNA is TGTGCCAGCAGGCATCACAGGGAGAGTACCGGGGAGCTGTTTTTT. Translating gives CASRHHRESTGELFF.